This TCR beta chain was sequenced for a study of blood T cells in healthy people across ages (dated by TCRdb to the mid-2010s). Regarding the research as a whole: In model experiments, template switching captured about one uniquely barcoded TCR beta cDNA molecule for every two T cells. Age-related changes in TCR beta repertoire diversity were measured in the study by deep sequencing normalized with unique cDNA molecular identifiers. The donors were split into four age groups: young (average about 15 years), middle-aged (roughly 42), aged (approximately 60) and long-lived (approximately 89). For two donors (one aged 18 to 30 and one aged 80 or older), the study analyzed two additional independent replicas of 1 million unique cDNA reads from the same blood draw. To avoid experimental bias, donors of different ages were spread randomly across the sequencing lanes.

This clonotype has more than one count but fewer than ten. It has no known antigen specificity. No base quality information exists; no much larger clone differs at one position. The library relied on 5' RACE. Sequencer: Illumina HiSeq 2500. A second PCR of about 6 to 11 cycles was run with a J-beta primer mix and a sample-barcoded 5' primer. A template-switch 5' adaptor carrying 12 random nucleotides introduced a unique molecular identifier onto each TCR beta cDNA molecule. Each sample yielded at least 2.5 million CDR3-containing paired-end reads. The Mint cDNA synthesis kit, primed by a TRBC-specific oligonucleotide, was used to synthesize first-strand cDNA from all RNA. Following uracil-DNA glycosylase treatment, all cDNA underwent a first 18-cycle PCR with the universal primers M1SS and BC2_uni_R. The study's own analysis went as follows. Each sample was normalized by randomly selecting 1 million high-quality reads, each carrying a distinct molecular identifier. Reads sharing molecular identifiers were discarded rather than binned into consensus sequences. MiTCR, with a Q25 quality threshold and the strictest error-elimination algorithm, was used for CDR3 identification, clonotype clustering and error correction. A nonparametric unseen species model with Euler transformation was used to estimate a lower bound on total TCR beta diversity. TCRdb cleaned the public reads at Q25 with fastp, built clones with MiXCR and kept in-frame beta chains. CDR3 protein duplicates are merged, each entry listing the most common genes and DNA. The V and J calls reflect TCRdb's pipeline rather than the authors' work. The sample contains fewer than 2,000,000 distinct CDR3 sequences, about 35% of them found a single time. Approximately 11% of the sample is held by the ten biggest clonotypes.

Results the study describes overall, beyond this receptor: Observed TCR beta diversity per million T cells fell roughly linearly with age, and a significant reduction was already apparent by age around 44. The long-lived group showed more naive CD4+ T cells, fewer expanded clones and increased TCR diversity than the aged group, suggesting age selection. A strong correlation was found between observed TCR beta diversity and the percentage of naive T cells measured by flow cytometry. Estimates of total diversity based on one million sequenced T cells were considered lower bounds and underestimates. The CMV infection status of donors was not known, potentially confounding age-related changes in expanded clonotypes. Conclusive comparison of naive and antigen-experienced compartments was prevented by the profiling of bulk unsorted PBMCs.

The germline V gene (reference sequence) yields LGHDT for CDR1 and YNNKEL for CDR2. V and J are truncated by 2 bases and 0 bases respectively, leaving an intervening sequence of 8 bases. Measured from the cysteine to the phenylalanine, the CDR3 is 15 residues long. CDR3 DNA only is kept here, 45 bases in frame from base 1. Systemically healthy Caucasian individuals from Russia, 35 to 50 in total and aged about 6 to 90 years, were included as donors. Ten milliliters of peripheral blood were drawn from each donor into EDTA-treated Vacutainer tubes. Ficoll-Paque density-gradient centrifugation was used to isolate PBMCs, with at least 7 million per sample. Trizol reagent was used to extract total RNA from the PBMCs, yielding at least 6 micrograms per sample. For every donor, an aliquot of PBMCs went through flow cytometry to measure the percentages of naive CD45RAhigh/CD27high T cells.

The rearrangement joined TRBV3-1 to TRBJ2-4; no D segment can be confidently identified. The clonotype was recovered from a woman in her twenties or thirties in good health. Sequenced sample: blood. This receptor carries the CDR3 CASSQSYEAKNIQYF. Read as DNA, the sequence is TGTGCCAGCAGCCAATCGTACGAAGCCAAAAACATTCAGTACTTC.